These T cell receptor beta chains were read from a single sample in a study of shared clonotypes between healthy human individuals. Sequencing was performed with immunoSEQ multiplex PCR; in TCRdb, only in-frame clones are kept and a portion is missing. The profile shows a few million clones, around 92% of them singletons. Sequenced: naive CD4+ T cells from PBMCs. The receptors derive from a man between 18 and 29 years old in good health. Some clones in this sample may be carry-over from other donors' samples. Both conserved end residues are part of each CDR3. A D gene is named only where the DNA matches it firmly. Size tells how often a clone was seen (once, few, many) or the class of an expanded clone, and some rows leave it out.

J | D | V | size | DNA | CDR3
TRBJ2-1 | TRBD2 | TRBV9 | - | TGTGCCAGCAGCGTTACAAGCGGGGCCTACAATGAGCAGTTCTTC | CASSVTSGAYNEQFF
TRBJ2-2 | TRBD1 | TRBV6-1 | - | TGTGCCAGCAGTGAGAGACAGGGGAGGACCGGGGAGCTGTTTTTT | CASSERQGRTGELFF
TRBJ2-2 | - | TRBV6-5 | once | TGTGCCAGCAGTTCCTTCGGGGGGAACACCGGGGAGCTGTTTTTT | CASSSFGGNTGELFF
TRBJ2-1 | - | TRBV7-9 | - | TGTGCCAGCAGCTTAGCGAGCAATGAGCAGTTCTTC | CASSLASNEQFF
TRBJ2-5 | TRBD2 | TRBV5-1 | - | TGCGCCAGCAGCTCGCTGTTGACTAGCGGAAAAGAGACCCAGTACTTC | CASSSLLTSGKETQYF
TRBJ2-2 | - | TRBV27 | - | TGTGCCAGCATGGAGTTAGGCGCCGGGGAGCTGTTTTTT | CASMELGAGELFF
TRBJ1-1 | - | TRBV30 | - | TGTGCCTGGAAGTGGGGGCCAATGAACACTGAAGCTTTCTTT | CAWKWGPMNTEAFF
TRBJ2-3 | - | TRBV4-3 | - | TGCGCCAGCAGCCAAGATGGCTACAGGGTGTCCACAGATACGCAGTATTTT | CASSQDGYRVSTDTQYF
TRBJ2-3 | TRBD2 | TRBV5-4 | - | TGTGCCAGCAGCTCGTCGGGACTAGCGGCTACAGATACGCAGTATTTT | CASSSSGLAATDTQYF
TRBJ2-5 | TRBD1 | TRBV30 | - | TGTGCCTGGAGTTCAGGGGGTGAGACCCAGTACTTC | CAWSSGGETQYF
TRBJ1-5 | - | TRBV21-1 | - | TGTGCCAGCAGCAAAGCGCTTTCGGCAGGGGCCCACCACTATAGCAATCAGCCCCAGCATTTT | CASSKALSAGAHHYSNQPQHF
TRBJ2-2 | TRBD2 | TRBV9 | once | TGTGCCAGCAGCCTAACTAAGACTAGCGGGAGTATCGGGGCCGGGGAGCTGTTTTTT | CASSLTKTSGSIGAGELFF
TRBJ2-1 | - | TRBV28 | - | TGTGCCAGCAGTACATCGGGACCCGGTGAGCAGTTCTTC | CASSTSGPGEQFF
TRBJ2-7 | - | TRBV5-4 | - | TGTGCCAGCAGCCCCGGACGGCCGGCGAGCTCCTACGAGCAGTACTTC | CASSPGRPASSYEQYF
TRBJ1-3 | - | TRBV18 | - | TGTGCCAGCTCAGTAGACTCTGGAAACACCATATATTTT | CASSVDSGNTIYF
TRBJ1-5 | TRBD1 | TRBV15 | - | TGTGCCACCAGCAGAACCGGGAGGACAGGTCGAGGGAGAGGCAATCAGCCCCAGCATTTT | CATSRTGRTGRGRGNQPQHF
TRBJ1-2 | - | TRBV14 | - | TGTGCCAGCAGCCAAGTCGCTCTAAGGGGTGGCTACACCTTC | CASSQVALRGGYTF
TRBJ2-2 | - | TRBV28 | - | TGTGCCAGCAGACGTGGCGGGGCCGGGACCGGGGAGCTGTTTTTT | CASRRGGAGTGELFF
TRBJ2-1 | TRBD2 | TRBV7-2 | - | TGTGCCAGCAGCTCCGCCCCTAGCGGGAGTATTATCCAGCAGTTCTTC | CASSSAPSGSIIQQFF
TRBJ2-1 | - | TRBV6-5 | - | TGTGCCAGCACTCCCGGGCAGGGCCGCACCAATGAGCAGTTCTTC | CASTPGQGRTNEQFF
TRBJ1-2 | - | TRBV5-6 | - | TGTGCCAGCAGCCTTGGAGGTGGCGGCTACACCTTC | CASSLGGGGYTF
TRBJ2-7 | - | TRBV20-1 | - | TGCAGTGCTGGGGACATCTACGAGCAGTACTTC | CSAGDIYEQYF
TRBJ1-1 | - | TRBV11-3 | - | TGTGCCAGCAGCTGGTACGGGGGCACTGAAGCTTTCTTT | CASSWYGGTEAFF
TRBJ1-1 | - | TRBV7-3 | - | TGTGCCAGCAGCATGACAGGTTCGAACACTGAAGCTTTCTTT | CASSMTGSNTEAFF
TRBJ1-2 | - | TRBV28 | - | TGTGCCAGCAGTTTGAGACAGGTTGTGGGTGGCTACACCTTC | CASSLRQVVGGYTF
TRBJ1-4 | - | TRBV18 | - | TGTGCCAGCTCACCTCCCGGACGGATTAATGAAAAACTGTTTTTT | CASSPPGRINEKLFF
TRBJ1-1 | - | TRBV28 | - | TGTGCCAGCAGTTTAGTCGGGGGGGAAGCTTTCTTT | CASSLVGGEAFF
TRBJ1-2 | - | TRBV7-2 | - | TGTGCCAGCAGCCCAGCTGGCGGGGATTGGGGCTACACCTTC | CASSPAGGDWGYTF
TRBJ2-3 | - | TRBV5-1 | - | TGCGCCAGCAGCTTGGTTGGGCGGAGCACAGATACGCAGTATTTT | CASSLVGRSTDTQYF
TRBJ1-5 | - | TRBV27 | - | TGTGCCAGCAGTAGAGGGGACACTTTCTATAGCAATCAGCCCCAGCATTTT | CASSRGDTFYSNQPQHF
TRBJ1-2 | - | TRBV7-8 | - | TGTGCCAGCAGCTCGCAGGGAGTCAGCTACACCTTC | CASSSQGVSYTF
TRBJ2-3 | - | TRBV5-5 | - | TGTGCCAGCAGTTGGGGGGAGGAACGCACAGATACGCAGTATTTT | CASSWGEERTDTQYF
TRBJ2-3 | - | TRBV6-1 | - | TGTGCCAGCAGTGAACGTTCGGCAGATACGCAGTATTTT | CASSERSADTQYF
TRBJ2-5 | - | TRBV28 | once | TGTGCCAGCAGTCGTGACGGACGGTTAAAGACCCAGTACTTC | CASSRDGRLKTQYF
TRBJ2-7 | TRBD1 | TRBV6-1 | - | TGTGCCAGCAGTGGTCGGGACAGGGGCAACGAGCAGTACTTC | CASSGRDRGNEQYF
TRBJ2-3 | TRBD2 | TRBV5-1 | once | TGCGCCAGCAGCTTGGGGCTAGCGGGAGGGACGGCCACAGATACGCAGTATTTT | CASSLGLAGGTATDTQYF
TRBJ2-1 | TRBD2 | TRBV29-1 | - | TGCAGCTTTACAGGGTGGGTAGGACTAGCGGGAAACAATGAGCAGTTCTTC | CSFTGWVGLAGNNEQFF
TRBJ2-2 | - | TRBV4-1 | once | TGCGCCAGCAGCCAAGATGGGGGCACCCCGCGGTCCGGGGAGCTGTTTTTT | CASSQDGGTPRSGELFF
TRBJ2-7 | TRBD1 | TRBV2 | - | TGTGCCAGCGGGACAGAGACCTACGAGCAGTACTTC | CASGTETYEQYF
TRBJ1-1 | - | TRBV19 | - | TGTGCCAGTAGTATGGGGGGTACTGAAGCTTTCTTT | CASSMGGTEAFF
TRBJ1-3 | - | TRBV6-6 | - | TGTGCCAGCAGTTCGGCTGCGGGACACTCTGGAAACACCATATATTTT | CASSSAAGHSGNTIYF
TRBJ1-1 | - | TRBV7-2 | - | TGTGCCAGCAGCTTAGCTCGGGCAGACACTGAAGCTTTCTTT | CASSLARADTEAFF
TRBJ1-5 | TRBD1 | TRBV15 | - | TGTGCCACCAGCAGAGATCGGACAGGCCGAATCCAGCATTTT | CATSRDRTGRIQHF
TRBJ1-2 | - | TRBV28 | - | TGTGCCAGCAGCCTTGGGGGGACATATGGTGGCTACACCTTC | CASSLGGTYGGYTF
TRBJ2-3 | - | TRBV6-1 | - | TGTGCCAGCAGTACCGGGGGTGGGTGGGATACGCAGTATTTT | CASSTGGGWDTQYF